A selection of T cell receptor beta chains follows, all from one sample in a study of blood T cell repertoires in COVID-19. Data came from immunoSEQ multiplex PCR; TCRdb stores just in-frame clones and leaves some out. Among around 140,000 clones listed, under 90% were seen once. The sequencing input was PBMCs or T cells enriched from blood (not recorded which). These receptor sequences come from a man between 40 and 49 years old with acute COVID-19. Each CDR3 is given with its conserved first and last residue. D genes are given only for firm matches. Not every row has a clone size; where given, it reads once, few, many or a size class.

d_gene: TRBD2; j_gene: TRBJ2-1; abundance: -; v_gene: TRBV18; CDR3nt: TGTGCCAGCTCACCACCAGCAGCGGGAGTAAGGTTAGGAAATGAGCAGTTCTTC; CDR3aa: CASSPPAAGVRLGNEQFF
d_gene: -; j_gene: TRBJ2-5; abundance: -; v_gene: TRBV2; CDR3nt: TGTGCCAGCAGAGAGGTGGCTGAAGAGACCCAGTACTTC; CDR3aa: CASREVAEETQYF
d_gene: -; j_gene: TRBJ2-7; abundance: -; v_gene: TRBV21-1; CDR3nt: TGTGCCAGCAGCTCTCCCGGGACAGGGCCCTACGAGCAGTACTTC; CDR3aa: CASSSPGTGPYEQYF
d_gene: TRBD1; j_gene: TRBJ2-6; abundance: few; v_gene: TRBV6-2/TRBV6-3; CDR3nt: TGTGCCAGCAGTTACTCCACCGGGACAGGTTATAACTCTGGGGCCAACGTCCTGACTTTC; CDR3aa: CASSYSTGTGYNSGANVLTF
d_gene: -; j_gene: TRBJ1-2; abundance: -; v_gene: TRBV28; CDR3nt: TGTGCCAGCCGAGAGGTTTCATATGGCTACACCTTC; CDR3aa: CASREVSYGYTF
d_gene: -; j_gene: TRBJ2-7; abundance: -; v_gene: TRBV2; CDR3nt: TGTGCCAGCATCCAACAACGGGGGACCCACGAGCAGTACTTC; CDR3aa: CASIQQRGTHEQYF
d_gene: -; j_gene: TRBJ2-7; abundance: -; v_gene: TRBV3-1/TRBV3-2; CDR3nt: TGTGCCAGCAGCCAAGGATCCTCGGAAACGGCAGGGTACGAGCAGTACTTC; CDR3aa: CASSQGSSETAGYEQYF
d_gene: TRBD2; j_gene: TRBJ2-7; abundance: -; v_gene: TRBV28; CDR3nt: TGTGCCAGCAGCCCTTGGACTAGCGGGAAAGTCGAGCAGTACTTC; CDR3aa: CASSPWTSGKVEQYF
d_gene: TRBD2; j_gene: TRBJ2-3; abundance: -; v_gene: TRBV6-5; CDR3nt: TGTGCCAGCAGTTACCCCGGGGGGGAAAAGCAGTATTTT; CDR3aa: CASSYPGGEKQYF
d_gene: -; j_gene: TRBJ1-3; abundance: -; v_gene: TRBV9; CDR3nt: TGTGCCAGCAGCGTAGGAGGCGGGGAGAACACCATATATTTT; CDR3aa: CASSVGGGENTIYF
d_gene: TRBD1; j_gene: TRBJ2-7; abundance: -; v_gene: TRBV4-2; CDR3nt: TGTGCCAGCAGCCAAGAGGGTCAGGGGGCCGTCTACGAGCAGTACTTC; CDR3aa: CASSQEGQGAVYEQYF
d_gene: TRBD1; j_gene: TRBJ2-2; abundance: -; v_gene: TRBV27; CDR3nt: TGTGCCAGCGCCTCAGGGGGCCACGGGGAGCTGTTTTTT; CDR3aa: CASASGGHGELFF
d_gene: -; j_gene: TRBJ1-6; abundance: few; v_gene: TRBV6-2/TRBV6-3; CDR3nt: TGTGCCAGCAGTTACTCCCTAGGTTCACCCCTCCACTTT; CDR3aa: CASSYSLGSPLHF
d_gene: TRBD2; j_gene: TRBJ2-5; abundance: -; v_gene: TRBV5-1; CDR3nt: TGCGCCAGCAGCTTGGTAGCGGGAGGGACCCAGTACTTC; CDR3aa: CASSLVAGGTQYF
d_gene: -; j_gene: TRBJ2-5; abundance: once; v_gene: TRBV6-4; CDR3nt: TGTGCCAGCAGTGAGGGACTCTTCAAGGGAGAGACCCAGTACTTC; CDR3aa: CASSEGLFKGETQYF
d_gene: TRBD1; j_gene: TRBJ2-7; abundance: -; v_gene: TRBV30; CDR3nt: TGTGCCTGGCAGGGGGTCTACGAGCAGTACTTC; CDR3aa: CAWQGVYEQYF
d_gene: -; j_gene: TRBJ2-5; abundance: -; v_gene: TRBV5-3; CDR3nt: TGTGCCAGAAGGACAGGACAAGAGACCCAGTACTTC; CDR3aa: CARRTGQETQYF
d_gene: TRBD2; j_gene: TRBJ2-1; abundance: -; v_gene: TRBV28; CDR3nt: TGTGCCAGCAGTAAGAGGGAGGGCTACAATGAGCAGTTCTTC; CDR3aa: CASSKREGYNEQFF
d_gene: TRBD2; j_gene: TRBJ2-3; abundance: -; v_gene: TRBV9; CDR3nt: TGTGCCAGCAGCGTAGATGGTCGCCCGGGAGGGTCAGATACGCAGTATTTT; CDR3aa: CASSVDGRPGGSDTQYF
d_gene: -; j_gene: TRBJ2-1; abundance: -; v_gene: TRBV11-3; CDR3nt: TGTGCCAGCAGCCCGGGACTGGGACTTAATGAGCAGTTCTTC; CDR3aa: CASSPGLGLNEQFF
d_gene: TRBD2; j_gene: TRBJ2-5; abundance: -; v_gene: TRBV3-1/TRBV3-2; CDR3nt: TGTGCCAGCAGCCTGGGAGGCGGGGGGGCCGGGGAGACCCAGTACTTC; CDR3aa: CASSLGGGGAGETQYF
d_gene: -; j_gene: TRBJ2-3; abundance: -; v_gene: TRBV5-1; CDR3nt: TGCGCCAGCAGCTTGCAGGGTGGGGTCAGCACAGATACGCAGTATTTT; CDR3aa: CASSLQGGVSTDTQYF
d_gene: TRBD1; j_gene: TRBJ1-2; abundance: -; v_gene: TRBV7-2; CDR3nt: TGTGCCAGCAGCCCAAGATTACAGGGGGTAGGCTACACCTTC; CDR3aa: CASSPRLQGVGYTF
d_gene: -; j_gene: TRBJ1-1; abundance: medium-sized; v_gene: TRBV29-1; CDR3nt: TGCAGCGTTGAGACAGGTACAGAAGCTTTCTTT; CDR3aa: CSVETGTEAFF
d_gene: -; j_gene: TRBJ1-4; abundance: once; v_gene: TRBV4-2; CDR3nt: TGTGCCAGCAGCCAAGATGTTTTCGGACTAACTGATGAAAAACTGTTTTTT; CDR3aa: CASSQDVFGLTDEKLFF
d_gene: TRBD1; j_gene: TRBJ2-2; abundance: -; v_gene: TRBV2; CDR3nt: TGTGCCAGCAGGCTCGGGACAGCGAACACCGGGGAGCTGTTTTTT; CDR3aa: CASRLGTANTGELFF
d_gene: -; j_gene: TRBJ1-1; abundance: -; v_gene: TRBV2; CDR3nt: TGTGCCAGCAGTGTTGAGGCAAACACTGAAGCTTTCTTT; CDR3aa: CASSVEANTEAFF
d_gene: TRBD1; j_gene: TRBJ2-3; abundance: -; v_gene: TRBV7-2; CDR3nt: TGTGCCAGCAGCTTACTCGGACAGGGGGGATTGGATACGCAGTATTTT; CDR3aa: CASSLLGQGGLDTQYF
d_gene: TRBD1; j_gene: TRBJ1-5; abundance: -; v_gene: TRBV3-1/TRBV3-2; CDR3nt: TGTGCCAGCAGCCACTCTGACAGGGTTGATCAGCCCCAGCATTTT; CDR3aa: CASSHSDRVDQPQHF
d_gene: -; j_gene: TRBJ1-3; abundance: -; v_gene: TRBV7-9; CDR3nt: TGTGCCAGCAGCAAGACCCTGGGAGAGGGAAACACCATATATTTT; CDR3aa: CASSKTLGEGNTIYF
d_gene: TRBD1; j_gene: TRBJ2-7; abundance: -; v_gene: TRBV13; CDR3nt: TGTGCCAGCAGCTTAGATCCCGGGACAGAGATCTACGAGCAGTACTTC; CDR3aa: CASSLDPGTEIYEQYF
d_gene: TRBD1; j_gene: TRBJ2-7; abundance: -; v_gene: TRBV6-5; CDR3nt: TGTGCCAGCAGTTCCAACCAGGGACAGAGGACCTACGAGCAGTACTTC; CDR3aa: CASSSNQGQRTYEQYF
d_gene: TRBD1; j_gene: TRBJ1-2; abundance: -; v_gene: TRBV5-1; CDR3nt: TGCGCCAGCAGTTCGGACAGGGGGGACTCCTATGGCTACACCTTC; CDR3aa: CASSSDRGDSYGYTF
d_gene: -; j_gene: TRBJ2-7; abundance: -; v_gene: TRBV28; CDR3nt: TGTGCCAGCATGCCCGCCCTGACTGTCTACGAGCAGTACTTC; CDR3aa: CASMPALTVYEQYF
d_gene: TRBD1; j_gene: TRBJ1-2; abundance: -; v_gene: TRBV28; CDR3nt: TGTGCCAGCAGCCCACCGGACAGGGGGCGCGGCTACACCTTC; CDR3aa: CASSPPDRGRGYTF
d_gene: -; j_gene: TRBJ2-5; abundance: once; v_gene: TRBV29-1; CDR3nt: TGCAGCGTTGAAGAAAGGGAGAAAGAGACCCAGTACTTC; CDR3aa: CSVEEREKETQYF
d_gene: TRBD2; j_gene: TRBJ2-1; abundance: -; v_gene: TRBV7-2; CDR3nt: TGTGCCAGCAGCTTAGGCGGGAGGATGTTCAATGAGCAGTTCTTC; CDR3aa: CASSLGGRMFNEQFF
d_gene: -; j_gene: TRBJ1-4; abundance: -; v_gene: TRBV28; CDR3nt: TGTGCCAGCAGTCTAGGGTCGGCGGGAGAAAAACTGTTTTTT; CDR3aa: CASSLGSAGEKLFF
d_gene: TRBD1; j_gene: TRBJ1-5; abundance: -; v_gene: TRBV30; CDR3nt: TGTGCCTGGAGCGGGGGACAGACAAATCAGCCCCAGCATTTT; CDR3aa: CAWSGGQTNQPQHF
d_gene: -; j_gene: TRBJ1-1; abundance: -; v_gene: TRBV6-5; CDR3nt: TGTGCCAGCAGTTACAGTCTCGTAGACCTCAACAGGGAAGCTTTCTTT; CDR3aa: CASSYSLVDLNREAFF
d_gene: -; j_gene: TRBJ1-3; abundance: -; v_gene: TRBV28; CDR3nt: TGTGCCAGCAGTTTGACCGCACTCAGGGGAAACACCATATATTTT; CDR3aa: CASSLTALRGNTIYF
d_gene: -; j_gene: TRBJ2-7; abundance: -; v_gene: TRBV3-1/TRBV3-2; CDR3nt: TGTGCCAGCAGTCTAGACCGACGAGAGCAGTACTTC; CDR3aa: CASSLDRREQYF
d_gene: -; j_gene: TRBJ1-2; abundance: -; v_gene: TRBV6-5; CDR3nt: TGTGCCAGCAGTTACGAACGGACAGTCTCCTATGGCTACACCTTC; CDR3aa: CASSYERTVSYGYTF
d_gene: TRBD2; j_gene: TRBJ2-3; abundance: -; v_gene: TRBV7-2; CDR3nt: TGTGCCAGCAGTCCGGGACTAGCTATAGATACGCAGTATTTT; CDR3aa: CASSPGLAIDTQYF
d_gene: -; j_gene: TRBJ1-6; abundance: once; v_gene: TRBV28; CDR3nt: TGTGCCAGCAGTTTATGGCAGGATAATTCACCCCTCCACTTT; CDR3aa: CASSLWQDNSPLHF
d_gene: TRBD1; j_gene: TRBJ1-5; abundance: -; v_gene: TRBV27; CDR3nt: TGTGCCAGCAGTTTCGACAGGGGAAGAGGTCAGCCCCAGCATTTT; CDR3aa: CASSFDRGRGQPQHF
d_gene: -; j_gene: TRBJ1-5; abundance: -; v_gene: TRBV5-6; CDR3nt: TGTGCCAGCAGCTTGGGGCCAGGTCCCAATCAGCCCCAGCATTTT; CDR3aa: CASSLGPGPNQPQHF
d_gene: TRBD1; j_gene: TRBJ2-1; abundance: -; v_gene: TRBV18; CDR3nt: TGTGCCAGCTCACCCCCGGGACAGGGAAGCGACAATGAGCAGTTCTTC; CDR3aa: CASSPPGQGSDNEQFF
d_gene: TRBD1; j_gene: TRBJ1-5; abundance: -; v_gene: TRBV18; CDR3nt: TGTGCCAGCTCACCACCTGGGACAGGGATAGGAAATCAGCCCCAGCATTTT; CDR3aa: CASSPPGTGIGNQPQHF
d_gene: TRBD1; j_gene: TRBJ1-2; abundance: -; v_gene: TRBV27; CDR3nt: TGTGCCAGCAGCCTCAGGGGGGATGGCTACACCTTC; CDR3aa: CASSLRGDGYTF
d_gene: TRBD1; j_gene: TRBJ1-2; abundance: -; v_gene: TRBV24-1; CDR3nt: TGTGCCACCGGGGACAGGGCTGGTTCGGGCTACACCTTC; CDR3aa: CATGDRAGSGYTF
d_gene: TRBD2; j_gene: TRBJ2-7; abundance: -; v_gene: TRBV18; CDR3nt: TGTGCCAGCTCACCACGAGCGGGAGGGAGTATCTCCCATGGGGAGCAGTACTTC; CDR3aa: CASSPRAGGSISHGEQYF
d_gene: TRBD1; j_gene: TRBJ1-5; abundance: -; v_gene: TRBV6-5; CDR3nt: TGTGCCAGCAGCCGCGGGACAGGGGGACAGCCCCAGCATTTT; CDR3aa: CASSRGTGGQPQHF
d_gene: -; j_gene: TRBJ2-1; abundance: -; v_gene: TRBV7-9; CDR3nt: TGTGCCAGCAGCCCCCACGGTAGCTCCTACAATGAGCAGTTCTTC; CDR3aa: CASSPHGSSYNEQFF